The 8 T cell receptor beta chains in this list originate from one sample, sequenced in a study of blood T cell repertoires in COVID-19. Produced via immunoSEQ multiplex PCR; TCRdb's table is partial and in-frame only. The sample holds some 210,000 clones; approximately 90% are singletons and the top ten take 1.2%. Input material: peripheral blood. The receptors were sampled from a man aged 25-45 years with acute or convalescent COVID-19.

To note about this clone: In the same sample, other DNA sequences code for this CDR3. The V call is TRBV5-4, the J call TRBJ2-2; TRBD1 matches at 9 bases. With V trimmed by 5 bases and J by 1 base, 6 bases remained unmatched. This CDR3 is 16 amino acids long. CDR1 and CDR2 from the germline V gene are SGHNT and YYREEE (reference sequence). The CDR3 here is CASSLPGQGNTGELFF. CDR3 bases: TGTGCCAGCAGTTTGCCGGGACAGGGGAACACCGGGGAGCTGTTTTTT.

This chain links TRBV18 with TRBJ2-1; tentatively, D is TRBD2 (6 bases). This CDR3 is built from 13 residues. Germline V gene lookup returns CDR1 KGHSH and CDR2 LQKENI. Trimming took 1 base from V and 6 from J, leaving 7 bases between them. The CDR3 DNA sequence: TGTGCCAGCTCACCACAGGGAGGCAATGAGCAGTTCTTC. Amino acids: CASSPQGGNEQFF.

This rearrangement joins TRBV28 to TRBJ2-3; 8 bases are shared with TRBD1. The CDR3 contains 17 residues. CDR1 and CDR2 from the germline V gene are MDHEN and SYDVKM. The J segment lost 3 bases and the V segment lost 4 bases, leaving 12 bases of the junction unmatched. The DNA for the CDR3 is TGTGCCAGCAGTTCTTCCCCCGGACAGGGTGGGACAGATACGCAGTATTTT. Its translation is CASSSSPGQGGTDTQYF.

V and J are TRBV5-4 and TRBJ2-1; 8 nucleotides align to TRBD2. Per germline, CDR1 SGHNT and CDR2 YYREEE (reference sequence). With 4 bases clipped from V and 0 bases from J, the junction kept 3 bases outside the gene matches. The CDR3 extends over 15 amino acids. The CDR3 reads CASSKSGSSYNEQFF. CDR3 sequence (DNA): TGTGCCAGCAGCAAGAGCGGGAGCTCCTACAATGAGCAGTTCTTC. Looking up the rest from reference TRBV5-4 and TRBJ2-1 gives the full variable domain: ETGVTQSPTHLIKTRGQQVTLRCSSQSGHNTVSWYQQALGQGPQFIFQYYREEENGRGNFPPRFSGLQFPNYSSELNVNALELDDSALYLCASSKSGSSYNEQFFGPGTRLTVL.

The V gene is TRBV12-3 or TRBV12-4, the J gene TRBJ1-1, with 7 bases that match TRBD1. The CDR3 sequence is 13 residues long. V dropped 6 bases and J dropped 6; count of bases not matched to a gene: 7. CDR3 protein: CASRRQGISEAFF. The CDR3 nucleotides are TGTGCCAGCAGACGACAGGGAATCTCTGAAGCTTTCTTT.

This clone was observed once. This sequence joins TRBV7-9 and TRBJ1-1; 7 positions match TRBD1. This CDR3 has 14 residues. V was pared by 4 bases and J by 4 bases, with 6 bases of the junction left unmatched. The germline V gene encodes CDR1 SEHNR and CDR2 FQNEAQ (reference sequence). In nucleotides, the CDR3 is TGTGCCAGCAGCTCCGTCACAGGGGCCACTGAAGCTTTCTTT. Its translation: CASSSVTGATEAFF. Variable domain in full (rest from reference TRBV7-9 and TRBJ1-1): DTGVSQNPRHKITKRGQNVTFRCDPISEHNRLYWYRQTLGQGPEFLTYFQNEAQLEKSRLLSDRFSAERPKGSFSTLEIQRTEQGDSAMYLCASSSVTGATEAFFGQGTRLTVV.

The V and J genes are TRBV29-1 and TRBJ1-2, with 7 bases fitting TRBD1. The germline gives CDR1 SQVTM, CDR2 ANQGSEA. The length of the CDR3 is 12 residues. The ends lost 6 bases at V and 6 bases at J; junction bases unmatched: 7. The DNA of the CDR3 is TGCAGCGTCGGAGACAGGGTCGATGGCTACACCTTC. This encodes CSVGDRVDGYTF.

V and J are TRBV2 and TRBJ2-1; TRBD2 is a possible D gene (6 bases). The CDR3 spans 15 residues. V was pared by 8 bases and J by 0 bases, with 14 bases between. The germline V gene has CDR1 SNHLY and CDR2 FYNNEI. DNA for the CDR3: TGTGCCAGCGGTCGGGGACTTAGCTCCTACAATGAGCAGTTCTTC. It is translated as CASGRGLSSYNEQFF.